This T cell receptor (beta chain) was obtained from a study of CD8+CD57+ T cells in acquired aplastic anemia. Patients chosen for sequencing had shown CD8+CD57+ cell expansion by flow cytometry. Patients were therapy-naive when their blood was sampled. Notes on the study in general: Between patients and controls, 25 to 35 CD8+ CDR3 sequences were found in common.

The use of genomic DNA as template underpinned the TCR beta VDJ and CDR3 profiling. TCRdb reprocessed the reads with MiXCR, giving one entry per CDR3 protein. The sample shows 180,000 or so distinct CDR3 sequences, around 48% of them seen only once. V lost 6 bases to trimming and J lost 1 base, with 16 bases between them. Germline V gene data show CDR1 as SNHLY and CDR2 as FYNNEI. The CDR3 sequence is 16 residues long. This clonotype was counted ten times or more. Its antigen is still unknown. The V and J genes are TRBV2 and TRBJ1-5, with D possibly matching TRBD1 (5 bases). This receptor was identified in a human donor with aplastic anemia. Specimen: sorted CD4+, CD8+, or CD8+CD57+ T cells (not recorded which) from PBMCs. The CDR3 sequence: CASSGRGEGSNQPQHF. The CDR3 DNA reads TGTGCCAGCAGCGGCCGAGGGGAGGGGAGCAATCAGCCCCAGCATTTT.